These 7 T cell receptor beta chains were all obtained from the same sample, sequenced in a study of post-analysis software for immune sequencing data. Findings of the study overall: Relative to controls, patients had five TRBV segments at higher frequency, with TRBV5-6, TRBV5-1 and TRBV20-1 among these.

These receptors are not linked to any known antigen. The authors incorporated unique molecular identifiers into the TCR beta cDNA libraries. TCRdb used MiXCR to reprocess the PCR reads, holding one entry per CDR3 protein. The sample has fewer than 850,000 distinct CDR3 sequences; under 60% are singletons. Sequenced: blood. These receptors were taken from a girl aged 10 to 17 with multiple sclerosis.

The chain couples TRBV30 to TRBJ2-5, with 7 bases that match TRBD1. Germline-derived CDR1 and CDR2 are GTSNPN and SVGIG (reference sequence). The CDR3 consists of 15 residues. Losses at the gene ends were 5 bases for V and 1 base for J; bases not matched to a gene: 10. CDR3 coding DNA: TGTGCCTGGGAAGGGGGCTCCGGGCGCCAAGAGACCCAGTACTTC. This gives the protein CAWEGGSGRQETQYF.

The V gene is TRBV5-6, the J gene TRBJ2-7; D uncertain. There are 15 residues in the CDR3. Looked up from germline, CDR1 is SGHDT and CDR2 is YYEEEE. Deletions cut 0 bases from V and 0 bases from J, with 10 bases between. CDR3 protein: CASSLVDTYSYEQYF. The CDR3 nucleotides read TGTGCCAGCAGCTTGGTTGACACTTACTCCTACGAGCAGTACTTC.

The chain couples TRBV29-1 to TRBJ2-7; no definite D call. Germline V CDR1 and CDR2: SQVTM, ANQGSEA. The CDR3 has 13 residues. Trimming removed 4 bases from V and 2 bases from J, with 12 bases in between. Here the CDR3 reads CSVAGDTAYEQYF. CDR3 sequence (DNA): TGCAGCGTTGCGGGTGACACCGCCTACGAGCAGTACTTC.

This clonotype was detected a few times. Its ends do not fully match the called genes, so a read error is possible. The chain recombines TRBV27 with TRBJ2-1; 8 bases are a match to TRBD2. This CDR3 spans 15 amino acids. Per germline, CDR1 MNHEY and CDR2 SMNVEV (reference sequence). This CDR3 is CASSSPGGPRDEQFF. DNA for the CDR3: TGTGCCAGTAGTTCCCCGGGAGGGCCTAGGGATGAGCAGTTCTTC.

Only a few counts were recorded for this clonotype. The chain couples TRBV7-2 to TRBJ2-3; D unresolved. CDR1 is SGHTA and CDR2 is FQGNSA in the germline V gene. The germline V and J ends were trimmed by 5 bases and 2 bases, with 23 bases remaining between them. CDR3 length: 18 residues. The CDR3: CASSLTLGPKTLTDTQYF. The CDR3, as DNA: TGTGCCAGCAGCCTTACCCTCGGGCCAAAGACCCTCACAGATACGCAGTATTTT.

The chain joins TRBV20-1 to TRBJ1-2, with TRBD1 as a possible D gene (5 bases). With 6 bases removed from V and 6 bases from J, the gap between germline ends came to 17 bases. The CDR3 runs 13 residues. The germline CDR1 and CDR2 sequences are DFQATT and SNEGSKA (reference sequence). CDR3 protein: CSAPSDTKNGYTF. The CDR3 DNA follows: TGCAGTGCCCCCTCGGACACGAAAAATGGCTACACCTTC.

The rearrangement joins TRBV20-1 to TRBJ2-1, with 8 bases lining up with TRBD1. Germline values: CDR1 DFQATT, CDR2 SNEGSKA (reference sequence). The CDR3 loop spans 12 amino acids. The CDR3 protein is CRGQGLDNEQFF. The CDR3 DNA sequence: TGCAGAGGACAGGGTCTCGACAATGAGCAGTTCTTC.